A selection of T cell receptor beta chains follows, all from one sample in a study of shared clonotypes between healthy human individuals. Clones were sequenced by immunoSEQ multiplex PCR, and TCRdb holds only the in-frame ones, with some missing. This sample yields roughly 550,000 clones, of which less than 97% are seen a single time; over 0.09% belongs to the top ten. The sequencing input was naive CD8+ T cells sorted from blood. These receptors originate from a woman aged 25 to 45 in good health. Each CDR3 is given with its conserved first and last residue. D genes are given only for firm matches. Only part of the rows carry a size: once, few, many, or a class if the clone is expanded.

length,V,D,J,size,CDR3,DNA
15,TRBV7-9,TRBD1,TRBJ2-1,-,CASSSRQGALNEQFF,TGTGCCAGCAGCTCCAGACAGGGGGCATTGAATGAGCAGTTCTTC
15,TRBV4-2,TRBD1,TRBJ1-5,-,CASSQKWDSYQPQHF,TGTGCCAGCAGCCAAAAATGGGACAGCTATCAGCCCCAGCATTTT
15,TRBV9,-,TRBJ2-7,-,CASSVGPGQQSEQYF,TGTGCCAGCAGCGTGGGTCCGGGACAACAGTCCGAGCAGTACTTC
15,TRBV4-2,TRBD2,TRBJ2-7,-,CASSQVLAGGYEQYF,TGTGCCAGCAGCCAAGTACTAGCGGGAGGTTACGAGCAGTACTTC
15,TRBV27,-,TRBJ2-1,-,CASSPRARAYNEQFF,TGTGCCAGCAGTCCCCGGGCCAGGGCCTACAATGAGCAGTTCTTC
15,TRBV7-6,-,TRBJ2-1,-,CASSLGPGLYNEQFF,TGTGCCAGCAGCCTCGGGCCGGGGCTCTACAATGAGCAGTTCTTC
16,TRBV4-2,TRBD2,TRBJ2-7,-,CASSQDELAGAREQYF,TGTGCCAGCAGCCAAGATGAATTAGCGGGAGCTCGTGAGCAGTACTTC
15,TRBV27,-,TRBJ2-7,-,CASSLSGVGAYEQYF,TGTGCCAGCAGTTTATCGGGGGTTGGCGCCTACGAGCAGTACTTC
19,TRBV30,TRBD1,TRBJ1-2,-,CAWSVDEGTGGLSNYGYTF,TGTGCCTGGAGTGTAGATGAGGGGACAGGGGGCCTCTCTAACTATGGCTACACCTTC
15,TRBV4-1,-,TRBJ1-2,-,CASSQVGGRDYGYTF,TGCGCCAGCAGCCAAGTCGGAGGGAGGGACTATGGCTACACCTTC
14,TRBV4-1,-,TRBJ2-7,-,CASSQRQTFYEQYF,TGCGCCAGCAGCCAACGACAGACGTTCTACGAGCAGTACTTC
13,TRBV27,-,TRBJ2-2,-,CASSFRDTGELFF,TGTGCCAGCAGTTTCAGGGACACCGGGGAGCTGTTTTTT
16,TRBV10-3,TRBD1,TRBJ2-7,-,CAISESSGQGSYEQYF,TGTGCCATCAGTGAGTCCTCGGGACAGGGTTCCTACGAGCAGTACTTC
13,TRBV30,TRBD1,TRBJ1-5,-,CAWSSTGPQPQHF,TGTGCCTGGAGCTCGACAGGGCCCCAGCCCCAGCATTTT
15,TRBV11-3,TRBD1,TRBJ1-1,-,CASSSTRGMNTEAFF,TGTGCCAGCAGCTCTACCAGGGGGATGAACACTGAAGCTTTCTTT
16,TRBV27,TRBD1,TRBJ2-4,-,CASSLPGQVGKNIQYF,TGTGCCAGCAGCCTCCCGGGACAGGTTGGGAAAAACATTCAGTACTTC
16,TRBV2,-,TRBJ2-6,-,CASSASLVSGANVLTF,TGTGCCAGCAGTGCAAGTCTGGTCTCTGGGGCCAACGTCCTGACTTTC
15,TRBV5-1,-,TRBJ2-2,-,CASSLYPANTGELFF,TGCGCCAGCAGCTTGTATCCTGCGAACACCGGGGAGCTGTTTTTT
19,TRBV4-1,-,TRBJ2-2,-,CASSQEEILFFYGTGELFF,TGCGCCAGCAGCCAAGAAGAAATCCTCTTCTTTTATGGCACCGGGGAGCTGTTTTTT
14,TRBV27,-,TRBJ2-6,-,CASSLETGANVLTF,TGTGCCAGCAGTTTGGAGACTGGGGCCAACGTCCTGACTTTC
15,TRBV27,TRBD1,TRBJ2-1,-,CASSSNRGHYNEQFF,TGTGCCAGCAGTTCGAACAGGGGACACTACAATGAGCAGTTCTTC
17,TRBV21-1,-,TRBJ2-5,-,CASSKAGKGAVRETQYF,TGTGCCAGCAGCAAAGCAGGGAAGGGGGCAGTACGGGAGACCCAGTACTTC
15,TRBV19,-,TRBJ1-6,once,CASSWGSSYNSPLHF,TGTGCCAGTAGCTGGGGAAGCTCCTATAATTCACCCCTCCACTTT
18,TRBV30,TRBD1,TRBJ1-2,once,CALSFHRDRGPANYGYTF,TGTGCCCTTTCATTCCACCGGGACAGGGGGCCAGCTAACTATGGCTACACCTTC
15,TRBV28,TRBD1,TRBJ2-7,-,CASRKNTGVTYEQYF,TGTGCCAGCAGAAAAAACACAGGGGTTACCTACGAGCAGTACTTC